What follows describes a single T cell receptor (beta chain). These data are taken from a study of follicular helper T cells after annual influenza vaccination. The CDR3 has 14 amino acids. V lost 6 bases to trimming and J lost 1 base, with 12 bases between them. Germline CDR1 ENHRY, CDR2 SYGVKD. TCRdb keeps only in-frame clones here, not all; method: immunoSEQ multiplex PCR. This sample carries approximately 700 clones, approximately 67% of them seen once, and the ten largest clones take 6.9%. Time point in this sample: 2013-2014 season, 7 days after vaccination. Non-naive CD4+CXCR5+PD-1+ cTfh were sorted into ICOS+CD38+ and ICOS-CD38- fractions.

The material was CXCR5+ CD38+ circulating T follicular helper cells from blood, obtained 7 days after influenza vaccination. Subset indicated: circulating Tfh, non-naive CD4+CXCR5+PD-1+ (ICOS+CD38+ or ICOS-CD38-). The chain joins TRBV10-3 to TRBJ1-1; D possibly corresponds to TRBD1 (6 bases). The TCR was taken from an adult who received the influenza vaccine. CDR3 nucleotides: TGTGCCATCAGGAGCGGGGGCCCGAACACTGAAGCTTTCTTT. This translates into CAIRSGGPNTEAFF.